This TCR beta chain originates from a study of vaccination and CD4 T cells after COVID-19. Study in general: Overlapping spike peptides of SARS-CoV-2, HCoV-NL63, HCoV-OC43 and HCoV-229E were used, and cells were stimulated with them. General study points: It was observed that, in convalescent patients, a median 86.3% of reactive clones arose only post-vaccination.

Specified treatment: approximately 9-day PBMC culture with coronavirus spike peptide pools or control peptides (ViraFEST assay). From the unexposed donor, CD4+ T cells were collected ahead of the COVID-19 pandemic (2011-2018). ViraFEST used peptide pools to expand antigen-specific T cells before TCR sequencing. V dropped 0 bases and J dropped 2 bases, with 15 bases sitting between them. This CDR3 comprises 16 residues. Germline loops: CDR1 DFQATT, CDR2 SNEGSKA (reference sequence). This clonotype was detected a few times. As yet, its antigen is unknown. At the Johns Hopkins FTIC core, DNA taken from cultured CD4+ T cells was sequenced by way of the Oncomine TCR Beta short-read assay. Investigators obtained genomic DNA by extraction from cultured CD4+ T cells. TCRdb ran MiXCR on the PCR reads and lists one entry per CDR3 protein. The profile shows around 8,000 distinct CDR3 sequences, roughly 36% of them singletons.

J is TRBJ2-3 and V is TRBV20-1; possible D gene TRBD2, 6 bases. Sample: CD4+ T cells from blood, cultured in vitro. The clonotype was recovered from a human donor in good health. CDR3 nucleotide sequence: TGCAGTGCTAGAGATCCGGCCGGGGGTAACACAGATACGCAGTATTTT. Protein: CSARDPAGGNTDTQYF.